Following are 31 T cell receptor beta chains from one sample sequenced in a study of cytomegalovirus exposure and HLA in healthy donors. PCR primers comprised 60 Vbeta and 13 Jbeta primers. The data were produced by immunoSEQ multiplex PCR, yet TCRdb's version contains in-frame clones alone and is incomplete. This sample's clone table lists around 150,000 clones. Sequencing input: PBMCs. The receptors come from a man aged 25 to 40 in good health and CMV-seronegative.

The rearrangement links TRBV9 to TRBJ1-1; D remains ambiguous. V was pared by 1 base and J by 5 bases, with 12 bases between. This CDR3 contains 14 residues. The V gene's germline CDR1 is SGDLS and CDR2 YYNGEE. CDR3 coding DNA: TGTGCCAGCAGCGTAATCGGCGGGAAAACTGAAGCTTTCTTT. Amino acids: CASSVIGGKTEAFF.

The chain combines TRBV15 with TRBJ2-1; 8 nucleotides agree with TRBD2. CDR1 is LNHNV, CDR2 YYDKDF, per germline (reference sequence). V lost 6 bases and J lost 15; bases outside the gene matches: 16. The CDR3 totals 14 residues. CDR3 residues: CATRWAGGDGVRFF. The CDR3 nucleotides are TGTGCCACCAGGTGGGCGGGAGGTGACGGGGTCCGGTTCTTC.

V is TRBV28 and J is TRBJ1-2; D is unclear. The CDR3 consists of 12 residues. Trimming took off 6 bases at V and 6 bases at J, with 11 bases between the two ends. Per the germline V gene, CDR1 is MDHEN and CDR2 is SYDVKM. CDR3 sequence: CASRVTVDGYTF. CDR3 sequence (DNA): TGTGCCAGCAGGGTCACAGTGGATGGCTACACCTTC.

The V call is TRBV6-5, the J call TRBJ1-2; D is uncertain. CDR1 and CDR2 (germline): MNHEY, SVGAGI. CDR3 size: 13 residues. Trimming removed 2 bases at V and 1 base at J, with 5 bases between. The CDR3 DNA sequence: TGTGCCAGCAGTTACGAACTTAACTATGGCTACACCTTC. Translated, it gives CASSYELNYGYTF.

This chain uses TRBV18 with TRBJ2-1; no reliable D call. V gave up 3 bases and J gave up 10 bases, with 13 bases separating them. There are 13 residues in the CDR3. Germline values: CDR1 KGHSH, CDR2 LQKENI. CDR3 region: CASSPDTSGEQFF. Written as DNA, the CDR3 is TGTGCCAGCTCACCTGACACCTCCGGAGAGCAGTTCTTC.

The J gene is TRBJ2-7, the V gene TRBV11-3; 10 bases line up with TRBD1. The CDR3 contains 15 residues. J was trimmed by 4 bases and V by 2 bases; bases with no gene match: 5. Per germline, CDR1 SGHNT and CDR2 YENEEA. The CDR3 loop reads CASSLPGQGLYEQYF. In DNA, the CDR3 is TGTGCCAGCAGCTTACCGGGACAGGGGTTGTACGAGCAGTACTTC.

As for this clone: Other DNA sequences within the sample encode an identical CDR3. This sequence joins TRBV11-2 and TRBJ1-2; TRBD1 might be the D (5 bases). Germline V gene lookup returns CDR1 SGHAT and CDR2 FQNNGV. The V and J ends lost 4 bases and 11 bases respectively, with 17 bases between them. The CDR3 totals 13 residues. The CDR3 region has the DNA TGTGCCAGCAGCTCCGGGGGGTCGGCAAAATACACCTTC. The encoded protein is CASSSGGSAKYTF.

The genes are TRBV5-4 and TRBJ1-1; no firm D call. Germline V lookup: CDR1 SGHNT, CDR2 YYREEE (reference sequence). V lost 4 bases and J 0 bases, leaving 16 bases between the germline ends. This CDR3 comprises 16 residues. CDR3 protein: CASSPPERLMNTEAFF. The CDR3 bases are TGTGCCAGCAGCCCCCCCGAGAGACTCATGAACACTGAAGCTTTCTTT.

V usage is TRBV4-1 and J usage is TRBJ2-1; perhaps TRBD1 as D (6 bases). The CDR3 sequence is 13 residues long. The ends were cut back, 5 bases at V and 5 bases at J, with 10 bases in the middle. Per the germline V gene, CDR1 is MGHRA and CDR2 is YSYEKL. In nucleotides, the CDR3 is TGCGCCAGCAGCTTTCGGACAGACAATGAGCAGTTCTTC. Translation gives CASSFRTDNEQFF.

The genes are TRBV27 and TRBJ2-7, with TRBD2 matching 11 bases. Unmatched junction bases numbered 5, after V lost 5 bases and J lost 5 bases. The CDR3 consists of 14 residues. The germline gives CDR1 MNHEY, CDR2 SMNVEV (reference sequence). Written as DNA, the CDR3 is TGTGCCAGCAGTCGAACTAGCGGGAGAAACGAGCAGTACTTC. It yields the protein CASSRTSGRNEQYF.

The rearrangement links TRBV6-5 to TRBJ2-7, with D uncertain. V was cut by 6 bases and J by 5 bases, with 20 bases left in between. The CDR3 has 15 residues. Germline lookup yields CDR1 MNHEY and CDR2 SVGAGI. For the CDR3, the DNA is TGTGCCAGCAGCCGAAGGAGAGAAACTTGGAACGAGCAGTACTTC. Translating gives CASSRRRETWNEQYF.

The chain is built from TRBV4-1 and TRBJ2-3, with 8 bases matching TRBD2. The trim removed 6 bases at V and 2 bases at J, leaving 7 bases unmatched. Per germline, CDR1 MGHRA and CDR2 YSYEKL. The CDR3 has 15 residues. The CDR3 nucleotides are TGCGCCAGCAGTCTCTCCGGGAGGGTCACAGATACGCAGTATTTT. It codes for CASSLSGRVTDTQYF.

The rearrangement links TRBV5-1 to TRBJ2-3; 7 nucleotides align to TRBD2. This CDR3 region has 17 residues. CDR1 is SGHRS and CDR2 is YFSETQ in the germline V gene. The ends lost 0 bases at V and 4 bases at J; junction bases unmatched: 11. The CDR3 spells CASSLGTAGRVADTQYF. The CDR3 DNA sequence: TGCGCCAGCAGCTTGGGGACGGCGGGGAGGGTTGCAGATACGCAGTATTTT. The complete variable domain, with remaining parts taken from reference TRBV5-1 and TRBJ2-3, reads KAGVTQTPRYLIKTRGQQVTLSCSPISGHRSVSWYQQTPGQGLQFLFEYFSETQRNKGNFPGRFSGRQFSNSRSEMNVSTLELGDSALYLCASSLGTAGRVADTQYFGPGTRLTVL.

The CDR3 DNA is TGTGCCAGTAGTATTTTCGGAGAGAACACTGAAGCTTTCTTT. It is translated as CASSIFGENTEAFF. This rearrangement joins TRBV19 to TRBJ1-1, with D unclear. V lost 3 bases, J lost 1 base, and 9 bases lay in between. Germline CDR1 LNHDA, CDR2 SQIVND (reference sequence). The CDR3 has 14 amino acids.

V usage is TRBV7-9 and J usage is TRBJ2-5; D ambiguous. Trimming cost V 6 bases and J 0 bases, with 8 bases left between them. The CDR3 extends over 13 amino acids. CDR1 is SEHNR and CDR2 is FQNEAQ in the germline V gene (reference sequence). CDR3: CASRGADQETQYF. CDR3 coding DNA: TGTGCCAGCAGAGGAGCCGACCAAGAGACCCAGTACTTC.

Turning to this clone: The same CDR3 can be traced to other DNA sequences in this sample. J is TRBJ2-7 and V is TRBV11-3, with 8 bases aligning to TRBD1. Trimming cost V 5 bases and J 7 bases; bases outside gene matches: 10. The CDR3 consists of 14 residues. Germline CDR1 SGHNT, CDR2 YENEEA. Here the CDR3 DNA reads TGTGCCAGCAGCCCCCGACAGGGGATGAATGAGCAGTACTTC. Amino acids: CASSPRQGMNEQYF.

V usage is TRBV5-1 and J usage is TRBJ2-5; 7 nucleotides match TRBD1. V shed 1 base and J 6 bases; nucleotides not matched to a gene: 9. The CDR3 covers 15 residues. Germline-derived CDR1 and CDR2 are SGHRS and YFSETQ. This CDR3 is CASSLKGASSQTQYF. CDR3 nucleotides: TGCGCCAGCAGCTTGAAGGGGGCATCGTCGCAGACCCAGTACTTC.

The chain combines TRBV5-6 with TRBJ2-1; no firm D call. Trimming took 6 bases from V and 15 from J, leaving 22 bases between them. CDR1 SGHDT and CDR2 YYEEEE come from the germline V gene. The CDR3 runs 13 residues. CDR3 DNA: TGTGCCAGCACCTTAAGAGTAACCGTGAAGTGGTTCTTC. Protein sequence: CASTLRVTVKWFF. Based on the CDR3 plus reference TRBV5-6 and TRBJ2-1, the full variable domain is DAGVTQSPTHLIKTRGQQVTLRCSPKSGHDTVSWYQQALGQGPQFIFQYYEEEERQRGNFPDRFSGHQFPNYSSELNVNALLLGDSALYLCASTLRVTVKWFFGPGTRLTVL.

The chain combines TRBV10-3 with TRBJ1-2; 11 bases fit TRBD1. This CDR3 is built from 14 residues. CDR1 is ENHRY, CDR2 SYGVKD, per germline. Germline trimming cut 6 bases from V and 0 bases from J; bases unmatched to any gene: 0. The CDR3 bases are TGTGCCATCAGGGGACAGGGGGCTAACTATGGCTACACCTTC. It codes for CAIRGQGANYGYTF.

The V and J genes are TRBV2 and TRBJ2-5; D may be TRBD1 (6 bases). Germline V gives CDR1 SNHLY, CDR2 FYNNEI. The CDR3 spans 13 residues. Trimming removed 7 bases from V and 1 base from J, with 10 bases in between. The CDR3 protein is CASNGQLQETQYF. The CDR3 coding sequence is TGTGCCAGCAACGGACAGCTCCAAGAGACCCAGTACTTC.

The chain links TRBV9 to TRBJ2-7, with 8 bases fitting TRBD1. CDR1 and CDR2 from the germline V gene are SGDLS and YYNGEE. The V and J ends lost 2 bases and 3 bases, in that order; junction bases with no gene match: 7. The CDR3 covers 15 residues. CDR3 protein: CASSVALDRGYEQYF. In DNA, the CDR3 is TGTGCCAGCAGCGTGGCCCTCGACAGGGGCTACGAGCAGTACTTC.

The rearrangement uses TRBV11-3 and TRBJ1-1, with 10 bases matching TRBD1. The CDR3 spans 15 residues. The germline CDR1 and CDR2 sequences are SGHNT and YENEEA. V lost 5 bases to trimming and J lost 2 bases; unmatched junction nucleotides: 5. CDR3 in amino acids: CASSPRTGGNTEAFF. In nucleotides, the CDR3 is TGTGCCAGCAGCCCGCGGACAGGGGGTAACACTGAAGCTTTCTTT.

The chain employs TRBV6-6 and TRBJ1-4, with 10 nucleotides matching TRBD1. Looked up from germline, CDR1 is MNHNY and CDR2 is SVGAGI (reference sequence). The CDR3 has 14 amino acids. V lost 7 bases to trimming and J lost 8 bases; unmatched junction nucleotides: 7. For the CDR3, the DNA is TGTGCCAGCAACGAGGGACAGGGGACAGAAAAACTGTTTTTT. Protein: CASNEGQGTEKLFF.

The CDR3 region is CASSQTGYGGYTF. In nucleotides, the CDR3 is TGTGCCAGCAGCCAGACAGGGTACGGTGGCTACACCTTC. This chain uses TRBV7-6 with TRBJ1-2; 7 bases agree with TRBD1. The CDR3 spans 13 residues. Germline V gives CDR1 SGHVS, CDR2 FNYEAQ. With 5 bases clipped from V and 7 bases from J, the junction kept 7 bases outside the gene matches.

J is TRBJ2-2 and V is TRBV7-9, with D tentatively TRBD1 (7 bases). The germline CDR1 and CDR2 sequences are SEHNR and FQNEAQ (reference sequence). V lost 2 bases and J 1 base, leaving 11 bases between the germline ends. The CDR3 extends over 16 amino acids. The CDR3 sequence: CASSLPQGGNTGELFF. For the CDR3, the DNA is TGTGCCAGCAGCTTACCCCAGGGGGGGAACACCGGGGAGCTGTTTTTT. Full variable domain (missing parts from reference TRBV7-9 and TRBJ2-2): DTGVSQNPRHKITKRGQNVTFRCDPISEHNRLYWYRQTLGQGPEFLTYFQNEAQLEKSRLLSDRFSAERPKGSFSTLEIQRTEQGDSAMYLCASSLPQGGNTGELFFGEGSRLTVL.

The rearrangement links TRBV19 to TRBJ1-4; D call uncertain. Trimming removed 5 bases at V and 0 bases at J, with 7 bases between. Germline V CDR1 and CDR2: LNHDA, SQIVND (reference sequence). The CDR3 runs 14 residues. CDR3 region: CASSLAATNEKLFF. The CDR3 DNA follows: TGTGCCAGTAGTTTGGCAGCAACTAATGAAAAACTGTTTTTT.

The J gene is TRBJ2-5, the V gene TRBV6-1, with 9 bases lining up with TRBD2. The end of the DNA aligns better with TRBJ2-7, so the J call may be wrong. Germline V lookup: CDR1 MNHNS, CDR2 SASEGT. This CDR3 comprises 14 residues. Written as DNA, the CDR3 is TGTGCCAGCAGGGGACTAGCCTATATCGACGAGCAGTACTTC. Translation: CASRGLAYIDEQYF.

The chain combines TRBV6-6 with TRBJ1-4; a possible D gene is TRBD1 (6 bases). The CDR3 totals 16 residues. V shed 3 bases and J shed 8 bases, with 19 bases lying between them. Germline CDR1 reads MNHNY; CDR2 reads SVGAGI (reference sequence). The CDR3 DNA is TGTGCCAGCAGTTATCCCGAACAGGGAGATGGGGAAAAACTGTTTTTT. It translates to CASSYPEQGDGEKLFF.

This chain connects TRBV7-9 to TRBJ2-6, with D possibly TRBD1 on 5 matching bases. CDR1 and CDR2 from the germline V gene are SEHNR and FQNEAQ (reference sequence). V was clipped by 5 bases and J by 0 bases, with 20 bases between them. This CDR3 is 19 amino acids long. The chain's CDR3 is CASSRREVNRFSGANVLTF. As DNA, the CDR3 is TGTGCCAGCAGCCGCAGGGAAGTCAACCGGTTCTCTGGGGCCAACGTCCTGACTTTC.

The J gene is TRBJ2-7, the V gene TRBV4-2, with D tentatively TRBD2 (7 bases). In germline, CDR1 is LGHNA, CDR2 YNFKEQ. The V end lost 0 bases, the J end lost 2 bases, and 17 bases lay between the germline ends. This CDR3 comprises 17 residues. CDR3 region: CASSQEGGAGIPYEQYF. CDR3 in DNA: TGTGCCAGCAGCCAAGAGGGGGGGGCAGGGATCCCCTACGAGCAGTACTTC.

The V call is TRBV5-6, the J call TRBJ2-2, with 11 bases fitting TRBD1. Germline V gene data show CDR1 as SGHDT and CDR2 as YYEEEE. V lost 5 bases to trimming and J lost 6 bases; unmatched junction nucleotides: 12. CDR3 length: 17 residues. This chain's CDR3 is CASSNLPGQGVAGELFF. CDR3 DNA sequence: TGTGCCAGCAGTAATCTTCCGGGACAGGGGGTGGCCGGGGAGCTGTTTTTT.